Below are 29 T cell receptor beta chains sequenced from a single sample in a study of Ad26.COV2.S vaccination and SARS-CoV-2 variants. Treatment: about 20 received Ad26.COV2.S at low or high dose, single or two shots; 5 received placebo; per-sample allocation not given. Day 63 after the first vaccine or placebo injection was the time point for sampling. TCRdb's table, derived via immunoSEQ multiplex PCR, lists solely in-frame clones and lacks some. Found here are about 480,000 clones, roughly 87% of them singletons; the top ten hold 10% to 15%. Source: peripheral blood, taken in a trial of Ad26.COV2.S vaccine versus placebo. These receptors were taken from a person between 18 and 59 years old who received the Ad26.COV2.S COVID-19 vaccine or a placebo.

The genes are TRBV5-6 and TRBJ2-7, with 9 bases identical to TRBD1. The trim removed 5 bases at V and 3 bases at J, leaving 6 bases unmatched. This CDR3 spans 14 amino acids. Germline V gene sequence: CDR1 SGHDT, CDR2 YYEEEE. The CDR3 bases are TGTGCCAGCAGTCCGGGACAGGGTTTCTACGAGCAGTACTTC. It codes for CASSPGQGFYEQYF. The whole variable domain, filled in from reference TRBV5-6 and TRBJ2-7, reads DAGVTQSPTHLIKTRGQQVTLRCSPKSGHDTVSWYQQALGQGPQFIFQYYEEEERQRGNFPDRFSGHQFPNYSSELNVNALLLGDSALYLCASSPGQGFYEQYFGPGTRLTVT.

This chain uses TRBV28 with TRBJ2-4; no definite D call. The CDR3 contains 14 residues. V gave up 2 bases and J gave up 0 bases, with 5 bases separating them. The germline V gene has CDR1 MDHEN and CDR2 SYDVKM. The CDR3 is CASSLAPAKNIQYF. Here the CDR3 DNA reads TGTGCCAGCAGTTTAGCCCCAGCCAAAAACATTCAGTACTTC.

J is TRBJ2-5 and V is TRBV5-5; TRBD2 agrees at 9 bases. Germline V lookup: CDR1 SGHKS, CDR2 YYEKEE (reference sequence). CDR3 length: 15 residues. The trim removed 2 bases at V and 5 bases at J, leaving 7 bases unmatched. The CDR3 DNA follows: TGTGCCAGCAGCTTTGCGGGAGGGCCTAGGGAGACCCAGTACTTC. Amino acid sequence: CASSFAGGPRETQYF.

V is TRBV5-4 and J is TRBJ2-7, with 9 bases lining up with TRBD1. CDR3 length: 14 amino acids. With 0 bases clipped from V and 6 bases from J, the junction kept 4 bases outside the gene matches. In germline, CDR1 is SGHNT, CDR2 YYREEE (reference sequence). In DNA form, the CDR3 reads TGTGCCAGCAGCTTGGAGACAGGGGGTGTCGAGCAGTACTTC. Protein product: CASSLETGGVEQYF. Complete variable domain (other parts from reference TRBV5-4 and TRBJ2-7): ETGVTQSPTHLIKTRGQQVTLRCSSQSGHNTVSWYQQALGQGPQFIFQYYREEENGRGNFPPRFSGLQFPNYSSELNVNALELDDSALYLCASSLETGGVEQYFGPGTRLTVT.

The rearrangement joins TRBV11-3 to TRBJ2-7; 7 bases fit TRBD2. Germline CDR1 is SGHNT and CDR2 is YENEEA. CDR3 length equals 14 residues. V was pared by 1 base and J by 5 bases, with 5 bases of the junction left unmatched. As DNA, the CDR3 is TGTGCCAGCAGCTTAGGCGGGAGTTCCCACGAGCAGTACTTC. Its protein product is CASSLGGSSHEQYF.

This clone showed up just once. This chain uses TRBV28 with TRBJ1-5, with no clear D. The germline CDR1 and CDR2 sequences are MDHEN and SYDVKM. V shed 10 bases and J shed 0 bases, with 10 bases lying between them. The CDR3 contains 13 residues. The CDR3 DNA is TGTGCCACCCAGCCAGGTAGCAATCAGCCCCAGCATTTT. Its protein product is CATQPGSNQPQHF.

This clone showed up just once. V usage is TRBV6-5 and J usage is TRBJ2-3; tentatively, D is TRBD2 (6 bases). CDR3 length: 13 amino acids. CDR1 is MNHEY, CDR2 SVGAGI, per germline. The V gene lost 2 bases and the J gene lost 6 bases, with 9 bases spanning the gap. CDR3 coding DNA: TGTGCCAGCAGTTACCGGGGGAGCGATACGCAGTATTTT. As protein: CASSYRGSDTQYF.

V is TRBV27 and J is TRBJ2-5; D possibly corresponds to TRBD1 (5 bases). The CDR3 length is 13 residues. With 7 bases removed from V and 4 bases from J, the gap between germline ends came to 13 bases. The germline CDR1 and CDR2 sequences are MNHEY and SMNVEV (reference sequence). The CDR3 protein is CASKRRQLETQYF. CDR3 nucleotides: TGTGCCAGCAAACGACGACAGCTAGAGACCCAGTACTTC.

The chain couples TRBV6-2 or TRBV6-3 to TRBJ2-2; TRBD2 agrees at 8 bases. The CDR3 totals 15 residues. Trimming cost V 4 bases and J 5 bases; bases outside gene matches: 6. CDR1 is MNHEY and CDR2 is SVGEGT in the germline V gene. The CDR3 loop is CASSLEAGVTGELFF. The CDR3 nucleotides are TGTGCCAGCAGTTTGGAAGCGGGAGTAACCGGGGAGCTGTTTTTT.

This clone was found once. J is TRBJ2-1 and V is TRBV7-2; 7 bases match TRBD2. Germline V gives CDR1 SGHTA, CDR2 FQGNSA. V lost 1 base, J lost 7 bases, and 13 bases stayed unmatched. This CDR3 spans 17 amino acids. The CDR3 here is CASSLVMVSGSENEQFF. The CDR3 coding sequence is TGTGCCAGCAGCTTAGTCATGGTTAGCGGGTCCGAAAATGAGCAGTTCTTC.

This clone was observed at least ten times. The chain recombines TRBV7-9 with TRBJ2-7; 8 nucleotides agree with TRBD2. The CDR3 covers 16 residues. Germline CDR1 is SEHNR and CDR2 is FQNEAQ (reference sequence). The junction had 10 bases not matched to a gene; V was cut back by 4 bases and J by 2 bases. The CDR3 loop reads CASSSLRREGTYEQYF. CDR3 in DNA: TGTGCCAGCAGCTCCCTTCGCCGGGAGGGTACCTACGAGCAGTACTTC.

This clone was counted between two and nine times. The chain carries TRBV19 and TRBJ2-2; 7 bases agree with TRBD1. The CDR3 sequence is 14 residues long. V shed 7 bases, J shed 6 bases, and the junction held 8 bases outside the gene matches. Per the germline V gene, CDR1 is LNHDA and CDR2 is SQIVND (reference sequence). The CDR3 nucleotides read TGTGCCAGTAAGGCGACTCAGGGGGCCGGGGAGCTGTTTTTT. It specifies CASKATQGAGELFF.

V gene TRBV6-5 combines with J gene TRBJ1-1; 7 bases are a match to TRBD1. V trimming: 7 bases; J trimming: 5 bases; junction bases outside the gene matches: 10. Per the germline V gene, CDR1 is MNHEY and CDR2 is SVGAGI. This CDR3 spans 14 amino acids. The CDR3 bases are TGTGCCAGCACGTCATCAGGGGGAGGTACTGAAGCTTTCTTT. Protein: CASTSSGGGTEAFF.

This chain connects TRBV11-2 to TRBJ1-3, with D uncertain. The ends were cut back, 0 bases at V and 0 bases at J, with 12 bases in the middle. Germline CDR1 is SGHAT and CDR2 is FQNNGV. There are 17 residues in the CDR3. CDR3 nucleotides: TGTGCCAGCAGCTTAGATCTGAGGGTAGGCTCTGGAAACACCATATATTTT. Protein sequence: CASSLDLRVGSGNTIYF.

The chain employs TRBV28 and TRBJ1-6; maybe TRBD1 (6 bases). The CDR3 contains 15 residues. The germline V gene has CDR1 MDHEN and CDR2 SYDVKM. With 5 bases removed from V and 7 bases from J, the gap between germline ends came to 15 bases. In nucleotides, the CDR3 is TGTGCCAGCAGTCCTACTGACAGGCTCAATTCACCCCTCCACTTT. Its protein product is CASSPTDRLNSPLHF.

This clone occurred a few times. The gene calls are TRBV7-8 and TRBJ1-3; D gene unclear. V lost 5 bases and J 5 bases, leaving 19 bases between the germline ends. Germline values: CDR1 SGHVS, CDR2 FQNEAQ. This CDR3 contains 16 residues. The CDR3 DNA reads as TGTGCCAGCAGCGCCCCCCTCCGGGAGGCGAGAAACACCATATATTTT. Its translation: CASSAPLREARNTIYF.

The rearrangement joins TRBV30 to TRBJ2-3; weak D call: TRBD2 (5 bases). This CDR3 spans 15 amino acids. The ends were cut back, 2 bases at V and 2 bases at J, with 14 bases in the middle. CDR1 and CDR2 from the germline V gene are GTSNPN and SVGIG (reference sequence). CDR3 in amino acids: CAWSPGGRITDTQYF. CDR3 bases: TGTGCCTGGAGTCCAGGAGGTCGTATCACAGATACGCAGTATTTT.

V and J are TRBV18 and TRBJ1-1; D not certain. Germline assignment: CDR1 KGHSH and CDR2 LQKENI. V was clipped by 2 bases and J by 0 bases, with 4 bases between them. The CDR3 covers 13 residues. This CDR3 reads CASSPVMNTEAFF. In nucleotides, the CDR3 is TGTGCCAGCTCACCAGTGATGAACACTGAAGCTTTCTTT. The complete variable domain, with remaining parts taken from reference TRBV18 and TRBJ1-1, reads NAGVMQNPRHLVRRRGQEARLRCSPMKGHSHVYWYRQLPEEGLKFMVYLQKENIIDESGMPKERFSAEFPKEGPSILRIQQVVRGDSAAYFCASSPVMNTEAFFGQGTRLTVV.

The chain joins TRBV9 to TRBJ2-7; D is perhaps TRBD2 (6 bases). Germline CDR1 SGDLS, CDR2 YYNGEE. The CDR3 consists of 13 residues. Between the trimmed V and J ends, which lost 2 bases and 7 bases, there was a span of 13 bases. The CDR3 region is CASSVGPREEQYF. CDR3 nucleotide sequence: TGTGCCAGCAGCGTCGGCCCTCGGGAGGAGCAGTACTTC.

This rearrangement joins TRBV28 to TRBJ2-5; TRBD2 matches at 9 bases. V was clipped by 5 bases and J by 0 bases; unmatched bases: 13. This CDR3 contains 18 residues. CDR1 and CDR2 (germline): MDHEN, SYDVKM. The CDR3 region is CASSPTAGGTINQETQYF. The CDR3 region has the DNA TGTGCCAGCAGTCCCACAGCGGGAGGAACTATTAACCAAGAGACCCAGTACTTC. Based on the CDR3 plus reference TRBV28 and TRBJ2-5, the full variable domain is DVKVTQSSRYLVKRTGEKVFLECVQDMDHENMFWYRQDPGLGLRLIYFSYDVKMKEKGDIPEGYSVSREKKERFSLILESASTNQTSMYLCASSPTAGGTINQETQYFGPGTRLLVL.

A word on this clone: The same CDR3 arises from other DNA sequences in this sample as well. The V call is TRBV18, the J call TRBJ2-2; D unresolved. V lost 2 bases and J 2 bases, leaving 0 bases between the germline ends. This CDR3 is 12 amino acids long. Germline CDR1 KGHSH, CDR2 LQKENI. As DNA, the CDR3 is TGTGCCAGCTCACCAAACACCGGGGAGCTGTTTTTT. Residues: CASSPNTGELFF. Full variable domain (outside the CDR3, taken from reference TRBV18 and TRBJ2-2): NAGVMQNPRHLVRRRGQEARLRCSPMKGHSHVYWYRQLPEEGLKFMVYLQKENIIDESGMPKERFSAEFPKEGPSILRIQQVVRGDSAAYFCASSPNTGELFFGEGSRLTVL.

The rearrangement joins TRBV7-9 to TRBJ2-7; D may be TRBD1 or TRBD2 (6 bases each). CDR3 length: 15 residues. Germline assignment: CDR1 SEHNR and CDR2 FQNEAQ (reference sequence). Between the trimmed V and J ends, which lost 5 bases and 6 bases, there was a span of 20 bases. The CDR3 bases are TGTGCCAGCAGCGTCGGGGGCAGGCCTTTTGCCGAGCAGTACTTC. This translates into CASSVGGRPFAEQYF.

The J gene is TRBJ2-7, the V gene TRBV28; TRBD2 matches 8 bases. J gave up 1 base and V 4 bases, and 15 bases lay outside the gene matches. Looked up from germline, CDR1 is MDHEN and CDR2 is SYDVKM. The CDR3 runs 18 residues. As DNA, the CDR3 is TGTGCCAGCAGTTCCACATTGCATGGCGGGAGGCCGTCCTACGAGCAGTACTTC. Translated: CASSSTLHGGRPSYEQYF.

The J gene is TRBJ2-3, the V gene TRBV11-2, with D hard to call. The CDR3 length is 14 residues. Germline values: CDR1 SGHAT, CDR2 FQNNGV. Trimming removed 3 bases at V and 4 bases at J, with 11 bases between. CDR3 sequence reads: CASSLDARPDTQYF. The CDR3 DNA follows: TGTGCCAGCAGCTTGGACGCGCGGCCAGATACGCAGTATTTT.

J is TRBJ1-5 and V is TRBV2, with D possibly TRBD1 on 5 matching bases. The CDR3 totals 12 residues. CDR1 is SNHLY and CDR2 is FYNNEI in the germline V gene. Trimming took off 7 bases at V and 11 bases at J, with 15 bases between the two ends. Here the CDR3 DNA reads TGTGCCAGCAAAGGGACCAAGTATGCCCAGCATTTT. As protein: CASKGTKYAQHF.

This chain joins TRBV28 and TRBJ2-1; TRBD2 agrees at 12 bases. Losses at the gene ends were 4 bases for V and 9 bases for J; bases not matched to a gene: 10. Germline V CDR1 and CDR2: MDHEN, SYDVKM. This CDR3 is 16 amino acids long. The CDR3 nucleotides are TGTGCCAGCAGTTCGCCGACTAGCGGGAGACTCGGTGAGCAGTTCTTC. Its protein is CASSSPTSGRLGEQFF. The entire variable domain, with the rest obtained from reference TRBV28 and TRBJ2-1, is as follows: DVKVTQSSRYLVKRTGEKVFLECVQDMDHENMFWYRQDPGLGLRLIYFSYDVKMKEKGDIPEGYSVSREKKERFSLILESASTNQTSMYLCASSSPTSGRLGEQFFGPGTRLTVL.

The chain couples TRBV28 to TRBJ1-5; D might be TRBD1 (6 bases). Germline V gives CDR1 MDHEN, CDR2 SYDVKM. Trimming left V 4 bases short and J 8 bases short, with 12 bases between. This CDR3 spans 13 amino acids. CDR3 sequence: CASSSTGMKPQHF. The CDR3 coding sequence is TGTGCCAGCAGTTCGACAGGTATGAAGCCCCAGCATTTT.

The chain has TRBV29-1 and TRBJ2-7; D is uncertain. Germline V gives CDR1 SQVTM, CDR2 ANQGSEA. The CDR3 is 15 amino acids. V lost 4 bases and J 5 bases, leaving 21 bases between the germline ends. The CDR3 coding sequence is TGCAGCGTTGTTGAGACTGCCTTACCTACGGACGAGCAGTACTTC. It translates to CSVVETALPTDEQYF.

The CDR3 loop is CASSEGGGRSYEQYF. DNA of the CDR3: TGTGCCAGCAGTGAAGGGGGGGGCCGCTCCTACGAGCAGTACTTC. The chain carries TRBV2 and TRBJ2-7; a weak D match, TRBD2 (7 bases). This CDR3 has 15 amino acids. Per germline, CDR1 SNHLY and CDR2 FYNNEI. The V end lost 1 base, the J end lost 0 bases, and 10 bases lay between the germline ends.